Each of the 23 T cell receptor beta chains below was sequenced from the same sample in a study of cytomegalovirus exposure and HLA in healthy donors. Both 60 Vbeta primers and 13 Jbeta primers went into the PCR. Data came from immunoSEQ multiplex PCR; TCRdb stores just in-frame clones and leaves some out. The repertoire includes about 150,000 clones, 76% of them detected once, and 3.1% sits in the top ten. Specimen: PBMCs. These receptors were taken from a male donor in good health and CMV-seronegative.

V and J are TRBV5-1 and TRBJ1-2; a weak D match, TRBD1 (5 bases). The CDR3 runs 14 residues. CDR1 and CDR2 from the germline V gene are SGHRS and YFSETQ. Trimming took 0 bases from V and 4 from J, leaving 10 bases between them. CDR3 protein: CASSLAAGSYGYTF. CDR3 coding DNA: TGCGCCAGCAGCTTGGCGGCAGGGTCCTATGGCTACACCTTC.

J is TRBJ2-1 and V is TRBV28, with TRBD2 identical over 10 bases. With V trimmed by 5 bases and J by 9 bases, 16 bases remained unmatched. This CDR3 spans 17 amino acids. Germline lookup yields CDR1 MDHEN and CDR2 SYDVKM. The CDR3 nucleotides are TGTGCCAGCAGTGAACCGAAACCTAGCGGGAGTTACGGTGAGCAGTTCTTC. This encodes CASSEPKPSGSYGEQFF. Full variable domain (missing parts from reference TRBV28 and TRBJ2-1): DVKVTQSSRYLVKRTGEKVFLECVQDMDHENMFWYRQDPGLGLRLIYFSYDVKMKEKGDIPEGYSVSREKKERFSLILESASTNQTSMYLCASSEPKPSGSYGEQFFGPGTRLTVL.

The gene calls are TRBV19 and TRBJ1-1; D perhaps matches TRBD1 (5 bases). The germline V gene has CDR1 LNHDA and CDR2 SQIVND (reference sequence). V lost 5 bases to trimming and J lost 1 base, with 11 bases between them. This CDR3 contains 14 residues. Written as DNA, the CDR3 is TGTGCCAGTAGTCCGACAGTTTCGAACACTGAAGCTTTCTTT. Its protein product is CASSPTVSNTEAFF.

This clone was seen a handful of times. The rearrangement uses TRBV28 and TRBJ1-2; maybe TRBD1 (5 bases). This CDR3 contains 13 residues. Looked up from germline, CDR1 is MDHEN and CDR2 is SYDVKM. Trimming cost V 6 bases and J 3 bases, with 11 bases left between them. CDR3 nucleotides: TGTGCCAGCAGCCCAGGGAGGGACTATGGCTACACCTTC. Its protein is CASSPGRDYGYTF.

This clone occurred a few times. The gene calls are TRBV6-4 and TRBJ1-1, with TRBD1 as a possible D gene (6 bases). There are 15 residues in the CDR3. CDR1 MRHNA and CDR2 SNTAGT come from the germline V gene. Trimming stripped 0 bases from V and 4 bases from J, with 12 bases between. CDR3 in DNA: TGTGCCAGCAGTGACTCGCCAGGGGAGGGCACTGAAGCTTTCTTT. Its protein is CASSDSPGEGTEAFF.

The count of this clone is one. The CDR3 DNA is TGTGCCAGCAGCCCCCGGGAAGGGCGGGACACTGAAGCTTTCTTT. This sequence encodes CASSPREGRDTEAFF. The chain couples TRBV9 to TRBJ1-1; no definite D call. V lost 4 bases, J lost 3 bases, and 16 bases lay in between. The CDR3 is 15 residues long. Germline values: CDR1 SGDLS, CDR2 YYNGEE.

This rearrangement joins TRBV2 to TRBJ2-1; 13 positions agree with TRBD2. Germline lookup yields CDR1 SNHLY and CDR2 FYNNEI. This CDR3 contains 15 residues. Trimming removed 6 bases from V and 2 bases from J; junction bases left unmatched: 1. The CDR3: CASSGLAGAYNEQFF. For the CDR3, the DNA is TGTGCCAGCAGCGGACTAGCGGGAGCCTACAATGAGCAGTTCTTC.

This clone was counted only a few times. V usage is TRBV28 and J usage is TRBJ2-7, with 8 bases fitting TRBD1. Germline V lookup: CDR1 MDHEN, CDR2 SYDVKM. The CDR3 contains 16 residues. After removal of 5 bases from V and 10 bases from J, the junction contained 19 bases not matched to a gene. CDR3 DNA sequence: TGTGCCAGCAGTCCAACAGGGGGGACATCCCCCTCACATCAGTACTTC. Amino acids: CASSPTGGTSPSHQYF.

The rearrangement joins TRBV7-2 to TRBJ2-7; 7 nucleotides match TRBD1. Germline CDR1 reads SGHTA; CDR2 reads FQGNSA. This CDR3 has 15 residues. V lost 7 bases to trimming and J lost 4 bases; unmatched junction nucleotides: 13. The CDR3 sequence: CASNERPGQQYEQYF. The DNA for the CDR3 is TGTGCCAGCAACGAACGCCCGGGACAGCAATACGAGCAGTACTTC. Full variable domain (missing parts from reference TRBV7-2 and TRBJ2-7): GAGVSQSPSNKVTEKGKDVELRCDPISGHTALYWYRQSLGQGLEFLIYFQGNSAPDKSGLPSDRFSAERTGGSVSTLTIQRTQQEDSAVYLCASNERPGQQYEQYFGPGTRLTVT.

The rearrangement links TRBV6-6 to TRBJ2-1; D is possibly TRBD2 (6 bases). The CDR3 is 14 residues long. The V end was cut by 6 bases, the J end by 9 bases, with 18 bases between. Germline CDR1 MNHNY, CDR2 SVGAGI (reference sequence). DNA for the CDR3: TGTGCCAGCAGCCAAAGCGGAGGGAACGGTGAGCAGTTCTTC. This codes for CASSQSGGNGEQFF.

The chain recombines TRBV27 with TRBJ2-1, with TRBD1 matching over 9 bases. The germline gives CDR1 MNHEY, CDR2 SMNVEV (reference sequence). The CDR3 sequence is 16 residues long. Trimming removed 7 bases from V and 6 bases from J; junction bases left unmatched: 13. This CDR3 reads CASTLLGQGGPNEQFF. The CDR3 nucleotides read TGTGCCAGCACCCTTCTGGGACAGGGAGGACCCAATGAGCAGTTCTTC.

The rearrangement uses TRBV2 and TRBJ1-4, with 7 positions matching TRBD1. This CDR3 is built from 14 residues. The V and J ends lost 6 bases and 2 bases, in that order; junction bases with no gene match: 3. Germline loops: CDR1 SNHLY, CDR2 FYNNEI. The chain's CDR3 is CASRGDSTNEKLFF. The DNA of the CDR3 is TGTGCCAGCAGGGGGGACAGTACTAATGAAAAACTGTTTTTT. The whole variable domain, remainder taken from reference TRBV2 and TRBJ1-4, is EPEVTQTPSHQVTQMGQEVILRCVPISNHLYFYWYRQILGQKVEFLVSFYNNEISEKSEIFDDQFSVERPDGSNFTLKIRSTKLEDSAMYFCASRGDSTNEKLFFGSGTQLSVL.

As for this clone: The identical CDR3 is also encoded by other nucleotide sequences in the sample. The chain has TRBV5-1 and TRBJ2-7; D might be TRBD2 (6 bases). V lost 3 bases and J lost 4, with 8 bases in between. The CDR3 totals 12 residues. Per germline, CDR1 SGHRS and CDR2 YFSETQ. CDR3 region: CASSSRGYEQYF. CDR3 sequence (DNA): TGCGCCAGCAGCTCCCGGGGGTACGAGCAGTACTTC.

This clone has a handful of counts. V gene TRBV9 combines with J gene TRBJ2-7; a possible D gene is TRBD1 (5 bases). From germline, CDR1 is SGDLS and CDR2 YYNGEE. The CDR3 contains 13 residues. The V gene lost 0 bases and the J gene lost 3 bases, with 7 bases spanning the gap. The CDR3 bases are TGTGCCAGCAGCGTAGCTACAGGCTACGAGCAGTACTTC. Its translation is CASSVATGYEQYF.

This clone appeared once. This sequence joins TRBV5-1 and TRBJ2-1, with D hard to call. From germline, CDR1 is SGHRS and CDR2 YFSETQ. Trimming left V 0 bases short and J 3 bases short, with 10 bases between. The CDR3 is 15 amino acids. The CDR3 DNA reads as TGCGCCAGCAGCTTGGAAGCAGGTAGCTACAATGAGCAGTTCTTC. Amino acid sequence: CASSLEAGSYNEQFF.

This chain links TRBV27 with TRBJ1-6; the match to TRBD1 covers 7 bases. Germline V gives CDR1 MNHEY, CDR2 SMNVEV (reference sequence). The ends lost 5 bases at V and 7 bases at J; junction bases unmatched: 8. This CDR3 is built from 15 residues. Written as DNA, the CDR3 is TGTGCCAGCAGTACCGGACAGGTTGGGAATTCACCCCTCCACTTT. Amino acid sequence: CASSTGQVGNSPLHF.

The chain couples TRBV9 to TRBJ2-3, with D perhaps matching TRBD2 (5 bases). The V and J ends lost 4 bases and 4 bases respectively, with 19 bases between them. There are 16 residues in the CDR3. CDR1 and CDR2 from the germline V gene are SGDLS and YYNGEE. As DNA, the CDR3 is TGTGCCAGCAGCATGGAACTAGGTGGTATAGCAGATACGCAGTATTTT. This codes for CASSMELGGIADTQYF.

The genes are TRBV7-3 and TRBJ2-2, with 8 bases that match TRBD2. After removal of 4 bases from V and 3 bases from J, the junction contained 7 bases not matched to a gene. Looked up from germline, CDR1 is SGHTA and CDR2 is FQGTGA. This CDR3 is built from 16 residues. The DNA for the CDR3 is TGTGCCAGCAGCTCAACCGCTAGCGGGTACACCGGGGAGCTGTTTTTT. The encoded protein is CASSSTASGYTGELFF.

This chain uses TRBV4-3 with TRBJ2-1, with TRBD2 matching over 8 bases. Germline CDR1 reads LGHNA; CDR2 reads YSLEER. The V and J ends lost 0 bases and 4 bases, in that order; junction bases with no gene match: 5. The CDR3 runs 16 residues. CDR3 residues: CASSQESGSRYNEQFF. CDR3 bases: TGCGCCAGCAGCCAAGAAAGCGGGAGTAGGTACAATGAGCAGTTCTTC.

The chain recombines TRBV29-1 with TRBJ1-1; a possible D gene is TRBD1 (5 bases). The V gene lost 3 bases and the J gene lost 5 bases, with 10 bases spanning the gap. The CDR3 runs to 12 residues. From germline, CDR1 is SQVTM and CDR2 ANQGSEA. The CDR3 DNA is TGCAGCGTTGAGGAGGGGAATACTGAAGCTTTCTTT. Amino acid sequence: CSVEEGNTEAFF. Together with reference TRBV29-1 and TRBJ1-1, the CDR3 gives the full variable domain: SAVISQKPSRDICQRGTSLTIQCQVDSQVTMMFWYRQQPGQSLTLIATANQGSEATYESGFVIDKFPISRPNLTFSTLTVSNMSPEDSSIYLCSVEEGNTEAFFGQGTRLTVV.

V and J are TRBV7-2 and TRBJ2-5, with 7 bases that match TRBD1. The DNA end lines up better with TRBJ2-7; the J call may be wrong. The CDR3 is 16 residues long. Germline values: CDR1 SGHTA, CDR2 FQGNSA. The CDR3 reads CASSPRGQRSSYEQYF. In DNA, the CDR3 is TGTGCCAGCAGCCCCCGGGGACAGAGGAGCTCCTACGAGCAGTACTTC.

The V gene is TRBV21-1, the J gene TRBJ2-7; the table assigns TRBD2, which was not confirmed against the DNA. TRBV21-1 is tagged as a pseudogene. This CDR3 spans 14 amino acids. The CDR3, as DNA: TGTGCCAGCAGCAAACCCTCGACTAGTTGCGAGCAGTACTTC. Translated, it gives CASSKPSTSCEQYF.

This sequence joins TRBV29-1 and TRBJ2-1; 9 bases align to TRBD2. This CDR3 has 14 residues. From germline, CDR1 is SQVTM and CDR2 ANQGSEA. The J segment lost 0 bases and the V segment lost 6 bases, leaving 3 bases of the junction unmatched. CDR3 nucleotides: TGCAGCGTGATTAGCGGGAGCTCCTACAATGAGCAGTTCTTC. It yields the protein CSVISGSSYNEQFF.